This T cell receptor (beta chain) was identified during a study of T cell clones after liver transplantation. Trimming took 1 base from V and 3 from J, leaving 13 bases between them. Germline V gene data show CDR1 as LGHNA and CDR2 as YNFKEQ. The CDR3 is made up of 16 amino acids. This table comes from immunoSEQ multiplex PCR, and its TCRdb copy is limited to in-frame clones, with some not included. The sample carries around 110,000 clones, over 75% recorded once. Material: CD4+ T cells from blood, obtained 12 months after liver transplant. The receptor's source is a human patient who received a liver transplant. The graft donor may account for some of the T cells. The genes are TRBV4-2 and TRBJ1-5, with D hard to call. The CDR3 spells CASSQGVRTDNQPQHF. The CDR3 coding sequence is TGTGCCAGCAGCCAAGGGGTTCGGACGGACAATCAGCCCCAGCATTTT.